This T cell receptor (beta chain) is from a study of CD8 T cells in ankylosing spondylitis. Study-wide results and limits: Clones linked to the disease showed a CD8+ phenotype. They occurred at relatively low frequencies in peripheral blood. Reported data indicate significant enrichment of disease-linked clones within matched ankylosing spondylitis synovial fluid. What appeared characteristic of ankylosing spondylitis blood was a TCR beta motif of several highly homologous variants.

Details on this clonotype: Antigen specificity is unknown.

MiXCR was run by TCRdb on the 5' RACE reads, yielding one entry per CDR3 protein. This table holds about 390,000 distinct CDR3 sequences, about a fifth found once. The germline V gene has CDR1 KGHSH and CDR2 LQKENI. V lost 3 bases and J 2 bases, leaving 11 bases between the germline ends. This CDR3 is built from 14 residues. V and J are TRBV18 and TRBJ2-7; the D is unclear. This receptor was identified in a male donor with ankylosing spondylitis. What was sequenced was blood, either unsorted or a sorted T cell fraction (not recorded which). The CDR3 loop reads CASSPNTQTYEQYF. The CDR3, as DNA: TGTGCCAGCTCACCCAACACACAGACCTACGAGCAGTACTTC. Using reference TRBV18 and TRBJ2-7 for the parts outside the CDR3, the full variable domain is NAGVMQNPRHLVRRRGQEARLRCSPMKGHSHVYWYRQLPEEGLKFMVYLQKENIIDESGMPKERFSAEFPKEGPSILRIQQVVRGDSAAYFCASSPNTQTYEQYFGPGTRLTVT.